These T cell receptor beta chains were read from a single sample in a study of blood T cell repertoires in COVID-19. Sequencing used immunoSEQ multiplex PCR; TCRdb keeps in-frame clones, though not all of them. The sample carries 15,000 to 20,000 clones, about four fifths recorded once. Material: peripheral blood. All receptors derive from a man aged 40-49 years with active or convalescent COVID-19. CDR3s include the opening cysteine and the closing phenylalanine or tryptophan. Fields, in order: clone size, J gene, V gene, D gene, CDR3 protein, CDR3 DNA. D genes are given only for firm matches. Clone size is shown for a subset of rows, as once, few, many or a class of expanded clone.

abundance: .; j_gene: TRBJ1-5; v_gene: TRBV27; d_gene: .; CDR3aa: CASKPQGSNQPQHF; CDR3nt: TGTGCCAGCAAACCGCAGGGAAGCAATCAGCCCCAGCATTTT
abundance: .; j_gene: TRBJ2-2; v_gene: TRBV5-1; d_gene: .; CDR3aa: CASSLPRVGTGELFF; CDR3nt: TGCGCCAGCAGCTTGCCCAGGGTGGGGACCGGGGAGCTGTTTTTT
abundance: .; j_gene: TRBJ1-4; v_gene: TRBV5-1; d_gene: .; CDR3aa: CASSLNRATNEKLFF; CDR3nt: TGCGCCAGCAGCTTAAACAGAGCAACTAATGAAAAACTGTTTTTT
abundance: .; j_gene: TRBJ1-2; v_gene: TRBV20-1; d_gene: .; CDR3aa: CSASPTDPGYTF; CDR3nt: TGCAGTGCTAGTCCGACTGATCCGGGCTACACCTTC
abundance: medium-sized; j_gene: TRBJ2-2; v_gene: TRBV27; d_gene: .; CDR3aa: CASSRTAGYDTGELFF; CDR3nt: TGTGCCAGCAGTCGTACCGCCGGTTACGACACCGGGGAGCTGTTTTTT
abundance: few; j_gene: TRBJ1-3; v_gene: TRBV6-6; d_gene: .; CDR3aa: CASRSRGGDKGNTIYF; CDR3nt: TGTGCCAGCAGGTCTAGGGGGGGAGATAAGGGAAACACCATATATTTT
abundance: .; j_gene: TRBJ2-1; v_gene: TRBV7-9; d_gene: .; CDR3aa: CASSLYRSAGFLYNEQFF; CDR3nt: TGTGCCAGCAGCTTATATAGGTCGGCAGGGTTTCTCTACAATGAGCAGTTCTTC
abundance: .; j_gene: TRBJ1-5; v_gene: TRBV6-5; d_gene: .; CDR3aa: CASSYSGADQPQHF; CDR3nt: TGTGCCAGCAGTTACTCTGGAGCTGATCAGCCCCAGCATTTT
abundance: .; j_gene: TRBJ2-6; v_gene: TRBV9; d_gene: .; CDR3aa: CASSVAFSSGANVLTF; CDR3nt: TGTGCCAGCAGCGTAGCCTTCAGCTCTGGGGCCAACGTCCTGACTTTC
abundance: .; j_gene: TRBJ1-1; v_gene: TRBV4-1; d_gene: TRBD1; CDR3aa: CASSQDWGTGLMNTEAFF; CDR3nt: TGCGCCAGCAGCCAAGATTGGGGGACAGGGTTAATGAACACTGAAGCTTTCTTT
abundance: .; j_gene: TRBJ1-5; v_gene: TRBV6-5; d_gene: .; CDR3aa: CASRQVNQPQHF; CDR3nt: TGTGCCAGCAGACAGGTCAATCAGCCCCAGCATTTT
abundance: .; j_gene: TRBJ2-3; v_gene: TRBV6-2/TRBV6-3; d_gene: TRBD1; CDR3aa: CASSPWGQGADTQYF; CDR3nt: TGTGCCAGCAGCCCCTGGGGACAGGGGGCAGATACGCAGTATTTT
abundance: .; j_gene: TRBJ1-2; v_gene: TRBV3-1/TRBV3-2; d_gene: .; CDR3aa: CASSQDAGGYGYTF; CDR3nt: TGTGCCAGCAGCCAAGATGCGGGGGGGTATGGCTACACCTTC
abundance: .; j_gene: TRBJ1-1; v_gene: TRBV14; d_gene: .; CDR3aa: CASSQAPTGKANTEAFF; CDR3nt: TGTGCCAGCAGCCAAGCCCCCACAGGGAAAGCGAACACTGAAGCTTTCTTT
abundance: once; j_gene: TRBJ2-7; v_gene: TRBV3-1/TRBV3-2; d_gene: TRBD2; CDR3aa: CASSHLAGGSYEQYF; CDR3nt: TGTGCCAGCAGCCATCTAGCGGGGGGCTCCTACGAGCAGTACTTC
abundance: .; j_gene: TRBJ2-1; v_gene: TRBV19; d_gene: TRBD1; CDR3aa: CASSMGQFYNEQFF; CDR3nt: TGTGCCAGTAGTATGGGACAGTTCTACAATGAGCAGTTCTTC
abundance: .; j_gene: TRBJ1-6; v_gene: TRBV9; d_gene: .; CDR3aa: CASSVEGAYNSPLHF; CDR3nt: TGTGCCAGCAGCGTAGAAGGGGCCTATAATTCACCCCTCCACTTT
abundance: .; j_gene: TRBJ2-1; v_gene: TRBV7-6; d_gene: TRBD2; CDR3aa: CASSLGLADNNEQFF; CDR3nt: TGTGCCAGCAGCTTAGGGCTAGCGGACAACAATGAGCAGTTCTTC
abundance: once; j_gene: TRBJ2-1; v_gene: TRBV19; d_gene: .; CDR3aa: CASSSRDNRNEQFF; CDR3nt: TGTGCCAGTAGTTCGAGGGACAATAGGAATGAGCAGTTCTTC
abundance: once; j_gene: TRBJ2-3; v_gene: TRBV18; d_gene: .; CDR3aa: CASSSTGYTGSATDTQYF; CDR3nt: TGTGCCAGCTCAAGTACAGGGTATACTGGTTCAGCAACAGATACGCAGTATTTT
abundance: .; j_gene: TRBJ1-1; v_gene: TRBV5-1; d_gene: .; CDR3aa: CASSLAAGPGEAFF; CDR3nt: TGCGCCAGCAGCTTGGCCGCGGGGCCCGGTGAAGCTTTCTTT
abundance: .; j_gene: TRBJ2-1; v_gene: TRBV5-1; d_gene: .; CDR3aa: CASSFSRVYNEQFF; CDR3nt: TGCGCCAGCAGCTTTTCCAGGGTTTACAATGAGCAGTTCTTC
abundance: once; j_gene: TRBJ2-1; v_gene: TRBV6-4; d_gene: TRBD2; CDR3aa: CASSVTSGGNEQFF; CDR3nt: TGTGCCAGCAGTGTAACTAGCGGTGGCAATGAGCAGTTCTTC
abundance: .; j_gene: TRBJ2-3; v_gene: TRBV7-6; d_gene: .; CDR3aa: CASSLRRQFTDTQYF; CDR3nt: TGTGCCAGCAGCTTAAGGCGGCAGTTTACAGATACGCAGTATTTT
abundance: .; j_gene: TRBJ2-2; v_gene: TRBV5-4; d_gene: .; CDR3aa: CASSLAERHGGELFF; CDR3nt: TGTGCCAGCAGCTTGGCCGAGAGGCACGGCGGGGAGCTGTTTTTT
abundance: .; j_gene: TRBJ2-1; v_gene: TRBV5-4; d_gene: .; CDR3aa: CASSLDQSPYNEQFF; CDR3nt: TGTGCCAGCAGCTTGGACCAGTCCCCCTACAATGAGCAGTTCTTC
abundance: .; j_gene: TRBJ1-1; v_gene: TRBV4-2; d_gene: TRBD1; CDR3aa: CASSTTTGMDTEAFF; CDR3nt: TGTGCCAGCAGCACTACGACAGGGATGGATACTGAAGCTTTCTTT
abundance: .; j_gene: TRBJ2-1; v_gene: TRBV7-2; d_gene: .; CDR3aa: CASSRRQGGKGEQFF; CDR3nt: TGTGCCAGCAGCAGGAGACAGGGAGGTAAGGGTGAGCAGTTCTTC
abundance: .; j_gene: TRBJ1-2; v_gene: TRBV6-5; d_gene: TRBD1; CDR3aa: CASSYLAGGFGYTF; CDR3nt: TGTGCCAGCAGTTACCTGGCAGGGGGTTTTGGCTACACCTTC
abundance: .; j_gene: TRBJ1-2; v_gene: TRBV30; d_gene: .; CDR3aa: CALDWDKNYGYTF; CDR3nt: TGTGCCTTGGACTGGGACAAAAACTATGGCTACACCTTC
abundance: .; j_gene: TRBJ1-1; v_gene: TRBV7-8; d_gene: TRBD1; CDR3aa: CASRHGQGDMNTEAFF; CDR3nt: TGTGCCAGCAGACACGGACAGGGGGATATGAACACTGAAGCTTTCTTT
abundance: .; j_gene: TRBJ1-1; v_gene: TRBV7-8; d_gene: .; CDR3aa: CASSLVWGGRGEAFF; CDR3nt: TGTGCCAGCAGCTTAGTTTGGGGGGGCAGGGGCGAAGCTTTCTTT
abundance: .; j_gene: TRBJ2-1; v_gene: TRBV18; d_gene: .; CDR3aa: CASHNGRGASNEQFF; CDR3nt: TGTGCCAGTCACAACGGGCGGGGCGCCTCCAATGAGCAGTTCTTC
abundance: .; j_gene: TRBJ2-5; v_gene: TRBV7-7; d_gene: TRBD1; CDR3aa: CASSPRTGQETQYF; CDR3nt: TGTGCCAGCAGCCCCCGGACAGGACAAGAGACCCAGTACTTC
abundance: .; j_gene: TRBJ2-1; v_gene: TRBV7-9; d_gene: TRBD2; CDR3aa: CASSLVAGGFRNEQFF; CDR3nt: TGTGCCAGCAGCTTGGTAGCGGGGGGGTTTAGGAATGAGCAGTTCTTC
abundance: once; j_gene: TRBJ1-2; v_gene: TRBV12-1; d_gene: .; CDR3aa: CASSFYSRNYGYTF; CDR3nt: TGTGCCAGCAGCTTTTACAGCAGAAACTATGGCTACACCTTC
abundance: .; j_gene: TRBJ1-1; v_gene: TRBV30; d_gene: .; CDR3aa: CAWKANTEAFF; CDR3nt: TGTGCCTGGAAAGCTAACACTGAAGCTTTCTTT
abundance: .; j_gene: TRBJ1-4; v_gene: TRBV18; d_gene: .; CDR3aa: CASSPTRGGKEKLFF; CDR3nt: TGTGCCAGCTCACCGACGAGGGGAGGGAAGGAAAAACTGTTTTTT
abundance: few; j_gene: TRBJ1-4; v_gene: TRBV5-1; d_gene: TRBD1; CDR3aa: CASSMTGGFGKLFF; CDR3nt: TGCGCCAGCAGCATGACAGGGGGGTTCGGAAAACTGTTTTTT
abundance: .; j_gene: TRBJ2-7; v_gene: TRBV4-3; d_gene: TRBD2; CDR3aa: CASSQETLAGRTYEQYF; CDR3nt: TGCGCCAGCAGCCAAGAGACACTAGCGGGGAGAACCTACGAGCAGTACTTC
abundance: .; j_gene: TRBJ1-6; v_gene: TRBV2; d_gene: TRBD1; CDR3aa: CASRARDSIVQSLHF; CDR3nt: TGTGCCAGCAGGGCGAGGGACAGTATAGTTCAATCCCTCCACTTT
abundance: .; j_gene: TRBJ1-1; v_gene: TRBV30; d_gene: .; CDR3aa: CAWRADRGWTEAFF; CDR3nt: TGTGCCTGGAGGGCGGACAGAGGATGGACTGAAGCTTTCTTT